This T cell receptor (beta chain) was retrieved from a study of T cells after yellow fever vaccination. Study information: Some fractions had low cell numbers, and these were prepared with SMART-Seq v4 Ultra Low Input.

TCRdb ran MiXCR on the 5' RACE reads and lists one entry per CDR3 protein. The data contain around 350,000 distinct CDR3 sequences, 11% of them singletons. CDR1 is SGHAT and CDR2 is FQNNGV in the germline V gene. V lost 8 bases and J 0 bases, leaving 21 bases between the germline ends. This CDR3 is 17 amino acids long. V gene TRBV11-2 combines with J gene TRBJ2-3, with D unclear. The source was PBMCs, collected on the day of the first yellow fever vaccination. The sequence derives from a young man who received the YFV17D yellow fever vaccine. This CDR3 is CASASSPQVTSTDTQYF. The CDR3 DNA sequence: TGTGCCAGCGCCAGCTCCCCCCAGGTTACTAGCACAGATACGCAGTATTTT.